The sequence of this TCR beta chain was determined in a study of Graves' ophthalmopathy and Graves' hyperthyroidism. Amplified TCR beta CDR3 regions were obtained using RNA transcripts as template. The workflow started with a first-round RT-PCR run with HTBI primers and then moved on to a second-round multiplex PCR. TCRdb re-analysed the multiplex PCR reads in MiXCR, keeping a single row per CDR3 protein. The top ten hold more than 8.5% of the sample, which has fewer than 600,000 distinct CDR3 sequences, around an eighth seen once. CDR3 size: 14 residues. After removal of 7 bases from V and 3 bases from J, the junction contained 7 bases not matched to a gene. This clonotype was observed at least ten times.

The rearrangement links TRBV12-3 or TRBV12-4 to TRBJ2-5; 8 bases align to TRBD1. The sample was blood. The receptor comes from a woman in her twenties or thirties with Graves' ophthalmopathy. CDR3 loop: CASMPGQVKETQYF. In DNA form, the CDR3 reads TGTGCCAGCATGCCGGGACAGGTTAAAGAGACCCAGTACTTC.